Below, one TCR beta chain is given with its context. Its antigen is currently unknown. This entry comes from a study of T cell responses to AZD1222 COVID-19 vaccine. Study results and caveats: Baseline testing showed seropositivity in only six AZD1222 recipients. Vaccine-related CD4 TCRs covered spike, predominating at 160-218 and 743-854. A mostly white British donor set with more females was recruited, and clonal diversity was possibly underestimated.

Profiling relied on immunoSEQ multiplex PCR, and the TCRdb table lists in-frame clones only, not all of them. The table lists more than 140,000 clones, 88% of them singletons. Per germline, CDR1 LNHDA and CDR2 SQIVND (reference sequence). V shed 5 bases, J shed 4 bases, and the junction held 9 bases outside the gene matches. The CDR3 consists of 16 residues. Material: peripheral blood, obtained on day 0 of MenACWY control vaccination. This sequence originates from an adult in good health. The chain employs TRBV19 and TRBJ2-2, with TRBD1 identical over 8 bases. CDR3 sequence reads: CASSLGQVIRTGELFF. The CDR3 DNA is TGTGCCAGTAGTCTGGGACAGGTCATTCGCACCGGGGAGCTGTTTTTT.